This T cell receptor (beta chain) was profiled in a study of regulatory T cells in long-lasting Graves disease. In its sample, this clonotype was seen a few times. Time point here: persistent/refractory GD, antithyroid drugs over 5 years with positive TRAb. From PBMCs, RNA was extracted and then used to make the TCR library. This CDR3 is built from 14 residues. Germline trimming cut 5 bases from V and 6 bases from J; bases unmatched to any gene: 6. According to the study, TCR beta libraries were built with iRepertoire HTBI primers and CDR3-region Arm-PCR. MiXCR, applied by TCRdb to the multiplex PCR reads, yields one record per CDR3 protein. The sample comprises 350,000 to 450,000 distinct CDR3 sequences, roughly a fifth of which are singletons, and 13% to 15% rests with the top ten.

The chain uses TRBV12-3 or TRBV12-4 and TRBJ2-7, with 11 bases identical to TRBD1. This clonotype originated in a female donor with Graves disease. The sequenced sample was peripheral blood mononuclear cells (PBMCs), obtained when the disease was refractory, from a patient treated with antithyroid drugs. The CDR3 is CASSVDRGRFEQYF. CDR3 nucleotides: TGTGCCAGCAGTGTGGACAGGGGGCGGTTCGAGCAGTACTTC.